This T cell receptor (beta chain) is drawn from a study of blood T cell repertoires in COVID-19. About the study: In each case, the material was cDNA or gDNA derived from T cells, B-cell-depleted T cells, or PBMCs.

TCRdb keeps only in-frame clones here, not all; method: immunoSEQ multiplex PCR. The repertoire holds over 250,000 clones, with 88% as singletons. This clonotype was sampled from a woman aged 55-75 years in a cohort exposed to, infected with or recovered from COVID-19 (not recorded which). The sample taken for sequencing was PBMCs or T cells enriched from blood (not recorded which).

The chain's CDR3 is CASSVDPGGFRLHF. The CDR3 nucleotides read TGTGCCAGCAGCGTAGATCCGGGGGGGTTCCGCCTCCACTTT. The chain couples TRBV9 to TRBJ1-6; tentatively, D is TRBD1 (5 bases). The CDR3 is 14 residues long. CDR1 is SGDLS and CDR2 is YYNGEE in the germline V gene. The ends were cut back, 0 bases at V and 15 bases at J, with 16 bases in the middle.